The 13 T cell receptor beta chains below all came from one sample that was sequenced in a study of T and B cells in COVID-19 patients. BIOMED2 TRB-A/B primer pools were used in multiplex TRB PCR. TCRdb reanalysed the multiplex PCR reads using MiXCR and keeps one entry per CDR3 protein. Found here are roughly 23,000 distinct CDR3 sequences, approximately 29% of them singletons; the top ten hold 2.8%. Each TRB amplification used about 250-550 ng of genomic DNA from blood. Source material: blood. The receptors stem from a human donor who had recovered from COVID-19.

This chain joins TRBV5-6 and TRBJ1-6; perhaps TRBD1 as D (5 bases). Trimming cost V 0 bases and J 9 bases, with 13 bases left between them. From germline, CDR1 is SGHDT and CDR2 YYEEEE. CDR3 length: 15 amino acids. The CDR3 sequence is CASSLDGTWGSPLHF. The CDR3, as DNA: TGTGCCAGCAGCTTGGATGGGACCTGGGGTTCACCCCTCCACTTT.

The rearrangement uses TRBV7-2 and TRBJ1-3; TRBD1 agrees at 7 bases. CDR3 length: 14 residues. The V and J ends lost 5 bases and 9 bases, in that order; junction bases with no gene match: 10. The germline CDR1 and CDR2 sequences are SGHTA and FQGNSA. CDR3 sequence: CASSEQGTETTIYF. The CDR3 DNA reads TGTGCCAGCAGCGAACAGGGGACAGAGACCACCATATATTTT.

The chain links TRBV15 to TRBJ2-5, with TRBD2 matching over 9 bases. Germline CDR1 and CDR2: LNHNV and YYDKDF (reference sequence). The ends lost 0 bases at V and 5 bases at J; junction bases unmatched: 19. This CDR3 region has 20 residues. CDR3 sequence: CATSREKFTPGLAMKETQYF. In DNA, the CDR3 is TGTGCCACCAGCAGAGAAAAATTTACGCCGGGACTAGCAATGAAGGAGACCCAGTACTTC.

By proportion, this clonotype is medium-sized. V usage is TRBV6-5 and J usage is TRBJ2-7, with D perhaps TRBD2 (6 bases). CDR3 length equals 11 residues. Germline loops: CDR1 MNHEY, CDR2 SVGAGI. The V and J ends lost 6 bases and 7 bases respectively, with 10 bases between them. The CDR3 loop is CASSHRGEQYF. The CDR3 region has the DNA TGTGCCAGCAGCCATCGGGGGGAGCAGTACTTC.

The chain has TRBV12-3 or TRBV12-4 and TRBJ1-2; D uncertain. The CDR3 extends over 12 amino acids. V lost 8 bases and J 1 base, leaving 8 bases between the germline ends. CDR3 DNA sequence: TGTGCCAGCCTGTGGCGTAACTATGGCTACACCTTC. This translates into CASLWRNYGYTF.

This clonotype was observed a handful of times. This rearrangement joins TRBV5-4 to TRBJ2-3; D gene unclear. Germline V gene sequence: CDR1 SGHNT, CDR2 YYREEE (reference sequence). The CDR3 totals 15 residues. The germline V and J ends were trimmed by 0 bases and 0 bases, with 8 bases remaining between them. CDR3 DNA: TGTGCCAGCAGCTTGGCGGGTACAAGCACAGATACGCAGTATTTT. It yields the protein CASSLAGTSTDTQYF. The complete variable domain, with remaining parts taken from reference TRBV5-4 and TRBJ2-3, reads ETGVTQSPTHLIKTRGQQVTLRCSSQSGHNTVSWYQQALGQGPQFIFQYYREEENGRGNFPPRFSGLQFPNYSSELNVNALELDDSALYLCASSLAGTSTDTQYFGPGTRLTVL.

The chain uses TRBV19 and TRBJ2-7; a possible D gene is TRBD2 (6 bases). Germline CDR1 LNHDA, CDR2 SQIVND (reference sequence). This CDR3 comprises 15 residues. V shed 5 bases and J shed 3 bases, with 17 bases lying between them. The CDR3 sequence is CASSSTYLGGYEQYF. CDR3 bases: TGTGCCAGTAGTTCCACCTATTTGGGGGGCTACGAGCAGTACTTC.

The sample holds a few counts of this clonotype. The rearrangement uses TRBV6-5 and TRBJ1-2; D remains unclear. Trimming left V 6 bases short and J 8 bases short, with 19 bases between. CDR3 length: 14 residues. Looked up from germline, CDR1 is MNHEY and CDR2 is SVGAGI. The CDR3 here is CASRLHEEVGGYTF. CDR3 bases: TGTGCCAGCAGGCTGCACGAGGAAGTGGGAGGCTACACCTTC.

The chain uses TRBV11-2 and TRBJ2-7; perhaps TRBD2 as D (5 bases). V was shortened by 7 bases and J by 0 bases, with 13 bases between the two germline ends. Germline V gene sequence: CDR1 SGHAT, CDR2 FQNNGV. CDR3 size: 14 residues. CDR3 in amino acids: CASTGVGSSYEQYF. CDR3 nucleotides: TGTGCCAGCACTGGGGTAGGGAGCTCCTACGAGCAGTACTTC.

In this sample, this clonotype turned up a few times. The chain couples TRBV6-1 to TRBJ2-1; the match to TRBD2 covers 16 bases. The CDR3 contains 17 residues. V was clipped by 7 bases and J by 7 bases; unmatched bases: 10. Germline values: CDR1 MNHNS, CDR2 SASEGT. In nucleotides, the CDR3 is TGTGCCAGCACCAGAACCCAGGGACTAGCGGGGGGGAATGAGCAGTTCTTC. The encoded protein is CASTRTQGLAGGNEQFF.

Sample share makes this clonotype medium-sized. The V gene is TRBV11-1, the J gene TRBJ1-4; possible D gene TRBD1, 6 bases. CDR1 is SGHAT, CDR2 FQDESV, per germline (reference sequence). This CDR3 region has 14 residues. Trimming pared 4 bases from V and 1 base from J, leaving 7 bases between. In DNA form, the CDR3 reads TGTGCCAGCAGCTACAGGGAAACTAATGAAAAACTGTTTTTT. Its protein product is CASSYRETNEKLFF.

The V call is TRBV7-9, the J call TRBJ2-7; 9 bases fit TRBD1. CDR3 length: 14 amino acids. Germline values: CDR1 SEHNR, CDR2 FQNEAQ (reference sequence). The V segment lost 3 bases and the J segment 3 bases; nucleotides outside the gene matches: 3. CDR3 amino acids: CASSFRQGDYEQYF. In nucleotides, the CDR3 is TGTGCCAGCAGCTTCAGACAGGGGGACTACGAGCAGTACTTC.

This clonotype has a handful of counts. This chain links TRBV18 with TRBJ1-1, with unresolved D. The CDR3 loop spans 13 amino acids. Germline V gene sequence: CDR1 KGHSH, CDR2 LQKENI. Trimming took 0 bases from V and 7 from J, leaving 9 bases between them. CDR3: CASSPPSGGEAFF. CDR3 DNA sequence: TGTGCCAGCTCACCACCGTCCGGAGGTGAAGCTTTCTTT.